The 18 T cell receptor beta chains in this list originate from one sample, sequenced in a study of shared clonotypes between healthy human individuals. Using immunoSEQ multiplex PCR, the repertoire was profiled, and TCRdb retains in-frame clones only, with some absent. This sample has over a million clones; around 78% occur once, and the top ten carry roughly 0.61%. The specimen sequenced was memory CD4+ T cells from PBMCs. Described subset: CD45RA-negative fraction. The receptors stem from a man aged 18 to 29 in good health. Some clones in this sample may be carry-over from other donors' samples.

The chain couples TRBV11-2 to TRBJ2-2, with D possibly being TRBD2 (5 bases). This CDR3 has 16 residues. V was clipped by 5 bases and J by 4 bases, with 17 bases between them. Looked up from germline, CDR1 is SGHAT and CDR2 is FQNNGV. This chain's CDR3 is CASSPLRGAVTGELFF. CDR3 in DNA: TGTGCCAGCAGCCCCCTCCGTGGAGCGGTCACCGGGGAGCTGTTTTTT. The full variable domain, with the rest looked up from reference TRBV11-2 and TRBJ2-2, is EAGVAQSPRYKIIEKRQSVAFWCNPISGHATLYWYQQILGQGPKLLIQFQNNGVVDDSQLPKDRFSAERLKGVDSTLKIQPAKLEDSAVYLCASSPLRGAVTGELFFGEGSRLTVL.

This chain links TRBV6-5 with TRBJ1-4, with 9 bases lining up with TRBD1. The germline V gene encodes CDR1 MNHEY and CDR2 SVGAGI. This CDR3 region has 15 residues. V lost 5 bases to trimming and J lost 6 bases; unmatched junction nucleotides: 7. In DNA form, the CDR3 reads TGTGCCAGCAGTCACAGGGGGGACAGGGATGAAAAACTGTTTTTT. Its translation is CASSHRGDRDEKLFF.

There are a few counts of this clone. CDR3 protein: CASSLDLYNEQFF. CDR3 DNA: TGCGCCAGCAGCCTAGATCTCTACAATGAGCAGTTCTTC. This chain joins TRBV4-1 and TRBJ2-1, with D unresolved. The V gene's germline CDR1 is MGHRA and CDR2 YSYEKL. The CDR3 contains 13 residues. V was cut by 4 bases and J by 3 bases, with 7 bases left in between.

As for this clone: This sample includes further DNA sequences coding for the same CDR3. The CDR3 sequence: CAWSVAGGTDTQYF. The DNA for the CDR3 is TGTGCCTGGAGTGTAGCGGGAGGGACAGATACGCAGTATTTT. The chain employs TRBV30 and TRBJ2-3, with 10 bases identical to TRBD2. Germline V CDR1 and CDR2: GTSNPN, SVGIG (reference sequence). CDR3 length: 14 residues. V trimming: 0 bases; J trimming: 3 bases; junction bases outside the gene matches: 0.

In the case of this clone: Other nucleotide sequences from this sample produce the same CDR3. The chain recombines TRBV18 with TRBJ1-5; D remains unclear. This CDR3 is 14 amino acids long. Trimming shortened V by 6 bases and J by 2 bases, and 11 bases separated the two germline ends. Germline CDR1 reads KGHSH; CDR2 reads LQKENI. In DNA form, the CDR3 reads TGTGCCAGCTCGCCAGCAGGCGGCAATCAGCCCCAGCATTTT. It specifies CASSPAGGNQPQHF.

This clone was counted a few times. The chain uses TRBV7-9 and TRBJ1-1; D call uncertain. Germline V gene data show CDR1 as SEHNR and CDR2 as FQNEAQ (reference sequence). V lost 5 bases and J 1 base, leaving 11 bases between the germline ends. The CDR3 has 14 amino acids. The CDR3 sequence: CASSPDQPNTEAFF. CDR3 in DNA: TGTGCCAGCAGCCCAGACCAGCCGAACACTGAAGCTTTCTTT.

For this clone: The sample has other DNA sequences that encode this CDR3 too. The V call is TRBV9, the J call TRBJ1-3; no clear D gene. CDR3 length: 14 residues. Germline CDR1 SGDLS, CDR2 YYNGEE. Trimming removed 0 bases at V and 4 bases at J, with 8 bases between. CDR3 loop: CASSVDRAGNTIYF. CDR3 DNA: TGTGCCAGCAGCGTAGATCGGGCGGGAAACACCATATATTTT.

The table lists this clone with a count of one. V gene TRBV6-1 combines with J gene TRBJ1-1, with 8 bases lining up with TRBD1. The CDR3 sequence is 14 residues long. Germline trimming cut 2 bases from V and 6 bases from J; bases unmatched to any gene: 5. Germline values: CDR1 MNHNS, CDR2 SASEGT. CDR3 DNA: TGTGCCAGCAGTGAACAGGGGGCTGGTCCTGAAGCTTTCTTT. As protein: CASSEQGAGPEAFF.

The V call is TRBV6-6, the J call TRBJ1-5, with D tentatively TRBD1 (6 bases). The CDR3 is 16 amino acids. CDR1 is MNHNY, CDR2 SVGAGI, per germline (reference sequence). Deletions cut 5 bases from V and 5 bases from J, with 19 bases between. CDR3 amino acids: CASSPHRGASYQPQHF. CDR3 nucleotides: TGTGCCAGCAGTCCTCATCGGGGGGCCAGTTATCAGCCCCAGCATTTT.

With respect to this clone: Only one base separates this from a far larger clonotype, so it likely reflects a read error. The J gene is TRBJ1-5, the V gene TRBV30; no clear D. This CDR3 comprises 13 residues. Germline loops: CDR1 GTSNPN, CDR2 SVGIG (reference sequence). The V and J ends lost 1 base and 11 bases respectively, with 15 bases between them. CDR3 loop: CAWSGGGRQSQHF. As DNA, the CDR3 is TGTGCCTGGAGTGGGGGAGGGAGGCAGTCCCAGCATTTT. The full variable domain, with the rest looked up from reference TRBV30 and TRBJ1-5, is SQTIHQWPATLVQPVGSPLSLECTVEGTSNPNLYWYRQAAGRGLQLLFYSVGIGQISSEVPQNLSASRPQDRQFILSSKKLLLSDSGFYLCAWSGGGRQSQHFGDGTRLSIL.

V gene TRBV28 combines with J gene TRBJ1-2; no firm D call. The CDR3 covers 13 residues. From germline, CDR1 is MDHEN and CDR2 SYDVKM. Trimming stripped 5 bases from V and 0 bases from J, with 7 bases between. CDR3 in DNA: TGTGCCAGCAGTATGACCACTAACTATGGCTACACCTTC. This translates into CASSMTTNYGYTF.

The J gene is TRBJ2-7, the V gene TRBV5-1; 8 bases match TRBD1. The CDR3 is 16 residues long. V dropped 4 bases and J dropped 5; count of bases not matched to a gene: 14. CDR1 and CDR2 from the germline V gene are SGHRS and YFSETQ. In nucleotides, the CDR3 is TGCGCCAGCAGCCCGCCACCGACAGGGGTAAAAAACGAGCAGTACTTC. Its translation: CASSPPPTGVKNEQYF.

Ten or more counts support this clone. The V gene is TRBV10-3, the J gene TRBJ1-5, with D hard to call. The CDR3 sequence is 15 residues long. CDR1 is ENHRY, CDR2 SYGVKD, per germline. The ends were cut back, 3 bases at V and 0 bases at J, with 9 bases in the middle. Written as DNA, the CDR3 is TGTGCCATCAGTGATACCAGCCTTAGCAATCAGCCCCAGCATTTT. This gives the protein CAISDTSLSNQPQHF.

This clone appeared once. The chain couples TRBV5-1 to TRBJ2-4; possible D gene TRBD1, 5 bases. Germline V gives CDR1 SGHRS, CDR2 YFSETQ. This CDR3 has 13 amino acids. V dropped 4 bases and J dropped 5 bases, with 10 bases sitting between them. CDR3 bases: TGCGCCAGCAGCCCGATAGGGGAAAACATTCAGTACTTC. Protein product: CASSPIGENIQYF.

Only a few counts were recorded for this clone. The sample carries other DNA sequences with the same CDR3. This chain connects TRBV29-1 to TRBJ2-7; a weak D match, TRBD1 (5 bases). Per germline, CDR1 SQVTM and CDR2 ANQGSEA. V was pared by 4 bases and J by 2 bases, with 6 bases between. This CDR3 contains 11 residues. Here the CDR3 reads CSVAGPYEQYF. The CDR3 nucleotides read TGCAGCGTTGCAGGGCCCTACGAGCAGTACTTC.

This chain joins TRBV28 and TRBJ1-4; D is undetermined. Per the germline V gene, CDR1 is MDHEN and CDR2 is SYDVKM. Deletions cut 7 bases from V and 0 bases from J, with 9 bases between. The CDR3 sequence is 14 residues long. The CDR3, as DNA: TGTGCCAGCATTAAGGGAGCAACTAATGAAAAACTGTTTTTT. Its protein is CASIKGATNEKLFF. Drawing the rest from reference TRBV28 and TRBJ1-4, the complete variable domain is DVKVTQSSRYLVKRTGEKVFLECVQDMDHENMFWYRQDPGLGLRLIYFSYDVKMKEKGDIPEGYSVSREKKERFSLILESASTNQTSMYLCASIKGATNEKLFFGSGTQLSVL.

The chain recombines TRBV18 with TRBJ2-2, with D uncertain. The CDR3 extends over 14 amino acids. The V and J ends lost 4 bases and 0 bases respectively, with 6 bases between them. Germline CDR1 and CDR2: KGHSH and LQKENI. The CDR3 sequence is CASSRTTNTGELFF. CDR3 sequence (DNA): TGTGCCAGCTCACGTACAACGAACACCGGGGAGCTGTTTTTT.

Details on this clone: This may stem from a read error, because a much larger clone lies one nucleotide away. At the DNA level, this CDR3 is encoded by other sequences in the same sample as well. The chain carries TRBV7-8 and TRBJ1-1; the D is unclear. Per the germline V gene, CDR1 is SGHVS and CDR2 is FQNEAQ. This CDR3 is built from 14 residues. Here the CDR3 DNA reads TGTGCCAGCGGATTTCGTTTCTTGAACACCGAAGCTTTCTTT. The encoded protein is CASGFRFLNTEAFF.